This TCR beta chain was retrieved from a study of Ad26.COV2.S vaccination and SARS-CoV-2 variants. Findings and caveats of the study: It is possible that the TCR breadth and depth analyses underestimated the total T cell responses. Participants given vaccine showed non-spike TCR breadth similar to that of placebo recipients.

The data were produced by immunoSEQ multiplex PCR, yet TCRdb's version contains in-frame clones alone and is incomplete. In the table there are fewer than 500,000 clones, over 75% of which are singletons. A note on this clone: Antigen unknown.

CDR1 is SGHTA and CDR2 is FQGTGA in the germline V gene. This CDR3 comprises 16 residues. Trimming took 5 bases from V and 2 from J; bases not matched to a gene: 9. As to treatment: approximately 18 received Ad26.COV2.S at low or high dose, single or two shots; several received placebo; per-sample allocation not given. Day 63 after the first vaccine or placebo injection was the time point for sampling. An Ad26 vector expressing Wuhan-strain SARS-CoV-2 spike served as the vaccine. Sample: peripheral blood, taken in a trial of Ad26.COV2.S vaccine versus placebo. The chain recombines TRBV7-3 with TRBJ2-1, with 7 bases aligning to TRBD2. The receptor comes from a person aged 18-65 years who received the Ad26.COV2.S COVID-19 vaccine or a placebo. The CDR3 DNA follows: TGTGCCAGCAGCCTACCCCCGGCGGGAGCCTACAATGAGCAGTTCTTC. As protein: CASSLPPAGAYNEQFF.